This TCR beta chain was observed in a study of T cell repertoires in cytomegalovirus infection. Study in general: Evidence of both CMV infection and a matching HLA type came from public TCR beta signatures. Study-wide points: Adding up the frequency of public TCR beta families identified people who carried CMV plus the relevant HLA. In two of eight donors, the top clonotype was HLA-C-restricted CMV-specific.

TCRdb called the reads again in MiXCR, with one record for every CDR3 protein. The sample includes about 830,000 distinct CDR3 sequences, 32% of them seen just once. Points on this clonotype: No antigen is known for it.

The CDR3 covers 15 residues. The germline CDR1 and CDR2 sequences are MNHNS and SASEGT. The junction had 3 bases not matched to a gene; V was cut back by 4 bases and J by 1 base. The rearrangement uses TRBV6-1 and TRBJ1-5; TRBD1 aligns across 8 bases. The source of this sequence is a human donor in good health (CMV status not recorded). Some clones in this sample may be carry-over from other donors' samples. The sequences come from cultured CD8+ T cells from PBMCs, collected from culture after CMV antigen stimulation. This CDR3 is CASSARDRSNQPQHF. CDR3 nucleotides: TGTGCCAGCAGTGCCCGGGACAGGAGCAATCAGCCCCAGCATTTT.